This T cell receptor beta chain derives from a study of shared clonotypes between healthy human individuals. Study-wide results and limits: Sorted-subset sequencing, rarefaction showed, was incomplete despite large depth.

CD4+ cells underwent separation, giving CD45RA+ naive and CD45RA-negative memory subsets. Turning to this clone: Its cognate antigen is unknown.

Sequencing used immunoSEQ multiplex PCR; TCRdb keeps in-frame clones, though not all of them. The sample gives 2 million to 2.5 million clones, approximately 94% of which show up once; roughly 0.13% is in the top ten. The V gene end was trimmed by 4 bases and the J gene end by 6 bases; junction bases not matched to a gene: 5. This CDR3 has 15 residues. From germline, CDR1 is SGHRS and CDR2 YFSETQ. The chain is built from TRBV5-1 and TRBJ2-2, with TRBD1 identical over 11 bases. This TCR came from a man between 18 and 35 years old in good health. Sample: naive CD4+ T cells sorted from blood. Subset here: CD45RA+ positively selected. As DNA, the CDR3 is TGCGCCAGCAGCCCCATGGGACAGGGGGCCGGGGAGCTGTTTTTT. It codes for CASSPMGQGAGELFF.